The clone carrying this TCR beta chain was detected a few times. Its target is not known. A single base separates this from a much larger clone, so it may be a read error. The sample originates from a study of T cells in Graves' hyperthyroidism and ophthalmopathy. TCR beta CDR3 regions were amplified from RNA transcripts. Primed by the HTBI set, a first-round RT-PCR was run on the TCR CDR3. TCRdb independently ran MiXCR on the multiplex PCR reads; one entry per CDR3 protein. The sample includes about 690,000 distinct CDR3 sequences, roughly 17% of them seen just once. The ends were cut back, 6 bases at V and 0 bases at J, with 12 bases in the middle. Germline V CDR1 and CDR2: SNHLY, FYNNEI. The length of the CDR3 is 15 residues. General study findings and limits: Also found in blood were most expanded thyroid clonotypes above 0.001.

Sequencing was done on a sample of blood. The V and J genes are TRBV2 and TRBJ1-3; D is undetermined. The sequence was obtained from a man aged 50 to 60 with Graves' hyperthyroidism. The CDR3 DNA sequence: TGTGCCAGCAGGGACCCCAGACGCTCTGGAAACACCATATATTTT. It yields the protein CASRDPRRSGNTIYF.